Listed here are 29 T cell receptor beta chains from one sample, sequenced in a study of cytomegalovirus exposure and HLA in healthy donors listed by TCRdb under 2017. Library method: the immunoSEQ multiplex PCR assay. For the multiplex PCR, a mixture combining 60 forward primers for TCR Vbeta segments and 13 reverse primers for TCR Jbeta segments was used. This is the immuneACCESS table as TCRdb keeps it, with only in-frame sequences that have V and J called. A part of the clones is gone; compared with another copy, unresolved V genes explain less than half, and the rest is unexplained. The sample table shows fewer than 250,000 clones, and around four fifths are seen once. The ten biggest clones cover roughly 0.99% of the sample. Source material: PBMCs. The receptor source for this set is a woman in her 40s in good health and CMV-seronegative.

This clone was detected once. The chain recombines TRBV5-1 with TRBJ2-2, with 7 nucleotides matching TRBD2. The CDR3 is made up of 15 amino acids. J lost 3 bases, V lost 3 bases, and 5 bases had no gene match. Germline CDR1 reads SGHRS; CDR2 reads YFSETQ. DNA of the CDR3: TGCGCCAGCAGCTCTGCGGGAGAGTACACCGGGGAGCTGTTTTTT. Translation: CASSSAGEYTGELFF.

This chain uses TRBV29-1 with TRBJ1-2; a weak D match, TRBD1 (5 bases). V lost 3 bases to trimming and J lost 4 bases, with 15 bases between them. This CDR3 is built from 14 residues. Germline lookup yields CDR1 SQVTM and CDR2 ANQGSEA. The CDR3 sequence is CSVDAGPSSYGYTF. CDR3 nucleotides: TGCAGCGTTGATGCGGGGCCCTCTAGCTATGGCTACACCTTC.

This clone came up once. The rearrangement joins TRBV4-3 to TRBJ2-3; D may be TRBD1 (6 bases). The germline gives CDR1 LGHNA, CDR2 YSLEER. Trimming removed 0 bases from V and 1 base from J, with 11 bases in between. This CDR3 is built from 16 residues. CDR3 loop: CASSQENRVGTDTQYF. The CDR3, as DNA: TGCGCCAGCAGCCAAGAGAACAGGGTAGGCACAGATACGCAGTATTTT.

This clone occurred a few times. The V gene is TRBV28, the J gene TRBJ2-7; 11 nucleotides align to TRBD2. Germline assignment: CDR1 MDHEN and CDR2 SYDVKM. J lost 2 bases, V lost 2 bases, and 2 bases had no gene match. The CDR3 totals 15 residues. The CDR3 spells CASSLLAGGTYEQYV. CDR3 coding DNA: TGTGCCAGCAGTTTACTAGCGGGAGGTACCTACGAGCAGTACGTC.

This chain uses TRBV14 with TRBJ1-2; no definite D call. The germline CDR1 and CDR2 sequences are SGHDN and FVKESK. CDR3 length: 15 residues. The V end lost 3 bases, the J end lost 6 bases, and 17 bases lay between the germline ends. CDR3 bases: TGTGCCAGCAGCCAGACCCGGACGGGCGGGGATGGCTACACCTTC. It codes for CASSQTRTGGDGYTF. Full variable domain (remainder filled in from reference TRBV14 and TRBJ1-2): EAGVTQFPSHSVIEKGQTVTLRCDPISGHDNLYWYRRVMGKEIKFLLHFVKESKQDESGMPNNRFLAERTGGTYSTLKVQPAELEDSGVYFCASSQTRTGGDGYTFGSGTRLTVV.

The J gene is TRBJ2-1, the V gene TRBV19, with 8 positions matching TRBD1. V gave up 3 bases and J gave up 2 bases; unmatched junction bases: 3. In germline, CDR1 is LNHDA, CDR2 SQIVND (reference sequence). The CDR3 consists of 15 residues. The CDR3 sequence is CASSMRTGTYNEQFF. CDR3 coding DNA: TGTGCCAGTAGTATGAGGACAGGGACCTACAATGAGCAGTTCTTC.

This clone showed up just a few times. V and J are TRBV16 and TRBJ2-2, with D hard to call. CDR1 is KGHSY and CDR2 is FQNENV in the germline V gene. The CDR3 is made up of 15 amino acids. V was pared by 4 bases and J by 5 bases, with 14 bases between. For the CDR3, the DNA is TGTGCCAGCAGCCGGGCAGCCCTGAATACCGGGGAGCTGTTTTTT. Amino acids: CASSRAALNTGELFF. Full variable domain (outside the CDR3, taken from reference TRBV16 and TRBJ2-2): GEEVAQTPKHLVRGEGQKAKLYCAPIKGHSYVFWYQQVLKNEFKFLISFQNENVFDETGMPKERFSAKCLPNSPCSLEIQATKLEDSAVYFCASSRAALNTGELFFGEGSRLTVL.

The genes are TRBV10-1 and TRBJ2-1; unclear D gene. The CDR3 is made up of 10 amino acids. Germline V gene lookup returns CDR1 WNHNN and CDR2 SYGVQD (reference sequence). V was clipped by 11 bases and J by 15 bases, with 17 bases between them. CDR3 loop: CAPPAVAAFF. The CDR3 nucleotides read TGCGCCCCCCCCGCCGTGGCCGCGTTCTTC.

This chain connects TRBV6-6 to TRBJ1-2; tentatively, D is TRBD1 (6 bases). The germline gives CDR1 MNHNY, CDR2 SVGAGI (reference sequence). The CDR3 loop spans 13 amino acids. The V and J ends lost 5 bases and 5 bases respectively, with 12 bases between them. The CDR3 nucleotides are TGTGCCAGCAGTACCCGACAGGTATATGGCTACACCTTC. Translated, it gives CASSTRQVYGYTF.

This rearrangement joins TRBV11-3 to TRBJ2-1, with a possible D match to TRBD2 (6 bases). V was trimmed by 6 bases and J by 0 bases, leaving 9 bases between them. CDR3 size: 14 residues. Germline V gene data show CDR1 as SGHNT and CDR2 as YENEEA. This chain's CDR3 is CASREEGSYNEQFF. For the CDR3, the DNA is TGTGCCAGCAGAGAGGAGGGCTCCTACAATGAGCAGTTCTTC.

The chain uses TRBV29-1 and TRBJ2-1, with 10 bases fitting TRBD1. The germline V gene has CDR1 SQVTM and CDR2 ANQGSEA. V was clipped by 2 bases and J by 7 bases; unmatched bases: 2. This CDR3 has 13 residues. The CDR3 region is CSVEPGQGNEQFF. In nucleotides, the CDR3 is TGCAGCGTTGAACCGGGACAGGGGAATGAGCAGTTCTTC.

CDR3 sequence (DNA): TGCGCCAGCAGCTTGGCCGGGGGATCTAATGAAAAACTGTTTTTT. Amino acid sequence: CASSLAGGSNEKLFF. The chain combines TRBV5-1 with TRBJ1-4; a possible D gene is TRBD1 (5 bases). CDR1 and CDR2 (germline): SGHRS, YFSETQ. The V gene lost 0 bases and the J gene lost 3 bases, with 9 bases spanning the gap. This CDR3 spans 15 amino acids.

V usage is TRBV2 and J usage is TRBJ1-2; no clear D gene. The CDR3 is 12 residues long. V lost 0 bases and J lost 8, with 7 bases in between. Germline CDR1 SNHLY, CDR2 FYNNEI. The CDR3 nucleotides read TGTGCCAGCAGTGAAGCGAGTAGAGGCTACACCTTC. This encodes CASSEASRGYTF.

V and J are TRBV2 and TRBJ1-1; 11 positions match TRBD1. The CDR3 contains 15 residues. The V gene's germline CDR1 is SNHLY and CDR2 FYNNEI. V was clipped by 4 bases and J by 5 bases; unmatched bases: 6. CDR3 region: CASSASGTGGTEAFF. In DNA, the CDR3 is TGTGCCAGCAGTGCTTCCGGGACAGGGGGGACTGAAGCTTTCTTT.

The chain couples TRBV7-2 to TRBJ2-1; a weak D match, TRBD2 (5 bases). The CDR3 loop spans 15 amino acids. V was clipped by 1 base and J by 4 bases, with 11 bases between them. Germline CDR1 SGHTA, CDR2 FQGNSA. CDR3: CASSLEGLAYNEQFF. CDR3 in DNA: TGTGCCAGCAGCTTAGAGGGTCTAGCATACAATGAGCAGTTCTTC.

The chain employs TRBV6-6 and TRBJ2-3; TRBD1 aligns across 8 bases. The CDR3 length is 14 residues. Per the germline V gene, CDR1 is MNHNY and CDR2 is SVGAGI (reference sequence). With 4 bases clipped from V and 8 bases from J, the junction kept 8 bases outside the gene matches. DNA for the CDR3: TGTGCCAGCAGTTTGGACAGGGATGCAGGTACGCAGTATTTT. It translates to CASSLDRDAGTQYF.

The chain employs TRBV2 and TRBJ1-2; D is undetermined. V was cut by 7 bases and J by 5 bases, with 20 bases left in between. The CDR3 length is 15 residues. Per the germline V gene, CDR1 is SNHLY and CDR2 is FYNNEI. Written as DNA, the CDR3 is TGTGCCAGCACAAAAAGCACTGGATCGGGATATGGCTACACCTTC. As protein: CASTKSTGSGYGYTF.

The CDR3 nucleotides read TGTGCCTGGAGTAACCAGTATAGCAATCAGCCCCAGCATTTT. It is translated as CAWSNQYSNQPQHF. The chain joins TRBV30 to TRBJ1-5; no firm D call. V shed 2 bases and J shed 0 bases, with 8 bases lying between them. This CDR3 spans 14 amino acids. Looked up from germline, CDR1 is GTSNPN and CDR2 is SVGIG (reference sequence). Complete variable domain (other parts from reference TRBV30 and TRBJ1-5): SQTIHQWPATLVQPVGSPLSLECTVEGTSNPNLYWYRQAAGRGLQLLFYSVGIGQISSEVPQNLSASRPQDRQFILSSKKLLLSDSGFYLCAWSNQYSNQPQHFGDGTRLSIL.

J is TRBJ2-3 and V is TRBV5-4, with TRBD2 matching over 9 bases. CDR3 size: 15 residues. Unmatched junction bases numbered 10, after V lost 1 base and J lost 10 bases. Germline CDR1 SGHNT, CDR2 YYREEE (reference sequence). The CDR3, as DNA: TGTGCCAGCAGCTTGATGGGACTAGCTTCCCCCGCGCAGTATTTT. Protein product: CASSLMGLASPAQYF.

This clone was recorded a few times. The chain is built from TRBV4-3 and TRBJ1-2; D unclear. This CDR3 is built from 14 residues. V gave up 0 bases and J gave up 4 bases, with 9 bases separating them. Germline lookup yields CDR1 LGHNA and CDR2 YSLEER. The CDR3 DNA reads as TGCGCCAGCAGCCAAGATAAAGAGGGCTATGGCTACACCTTC. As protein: CASSQDKEGYGYTF.

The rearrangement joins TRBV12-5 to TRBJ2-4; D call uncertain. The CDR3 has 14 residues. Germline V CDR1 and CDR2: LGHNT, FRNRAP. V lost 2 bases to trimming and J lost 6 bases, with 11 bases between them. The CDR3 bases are TGTGCTAGTGGTTTGCCCAGCGTATCAAACATTCAGTACTTC. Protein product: CASGLPSVSNIQYF.

CDR3 sequence reads: CASSAIPGQKTREQYF. CDR3 sequence (DNA): TGCGCCAGCAGCGCCATACCGGGACAGAAAACGCGGGAGCAGTACTTC. The genes are TRBV4-3 and TRBJ2-7; 7 bases fit TRBD1. The germline V gene has CDR1 LGHNA and CDR2 YSLEER. The CDR3 spans 16 residues. Trimming removed 5 bases from V and 7 bases from J; junction bases left unmatched: 17.

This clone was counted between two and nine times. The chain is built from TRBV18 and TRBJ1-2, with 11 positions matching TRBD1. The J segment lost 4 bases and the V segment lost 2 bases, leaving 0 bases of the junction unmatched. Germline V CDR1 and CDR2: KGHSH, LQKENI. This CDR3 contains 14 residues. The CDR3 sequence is CASSPGTGGYGYTF. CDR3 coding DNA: TGTGCCAGCTCACCAGGGACAGGGGGCTATGGCTACACCTTC.

CDR3 sequence: CASRDTQPGELFF. CDR3 coding DNA: TGTGCCAGCAGAGACACCCAGCCCGGGGAGCTGTTTTTT. V is TRBV6-1 and J is TRBJ2-2, with D unresolved. Between the trimmed V and J ends, which lost 6 bases and 6 bases, there was a span of 11 bases. This CDR3 spans 13 amino acids. The germline gives CDR1 MNHNS, CDR2 SASEGT.

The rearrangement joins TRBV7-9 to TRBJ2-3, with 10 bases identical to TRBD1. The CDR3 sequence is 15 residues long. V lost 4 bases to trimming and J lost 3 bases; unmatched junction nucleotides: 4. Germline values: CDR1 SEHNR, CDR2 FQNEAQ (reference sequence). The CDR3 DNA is TGTGCCAGCAGCTCAGGACAGGGGGGGACAGATACGCAGTATTTT. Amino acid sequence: CASSSGQGGTDTQYF.

CDR3 sequence reads: CSVVPLAGVYNEQFF. As DNA, the CDR3 is TGCAGCGTCGTCCCCCTAGCGGGAGTATACAATGAGCAGTTCTTC. The chain links TRBV29-1 to TRBJ2-1, with 10 bases fitting TRBD2. Germline V gives CDR1 SQVTM, CDR2 ANQGSEA. Germline trimming cut 6 bases from V and 4 bases from J; bases unmatched to any gene: 9. The CDR3 is 15 amino acids.

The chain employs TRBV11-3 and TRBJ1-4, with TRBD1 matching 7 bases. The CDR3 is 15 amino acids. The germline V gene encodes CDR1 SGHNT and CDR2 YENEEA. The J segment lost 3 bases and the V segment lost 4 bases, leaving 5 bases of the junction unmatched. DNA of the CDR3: TGTGCCAGCAGCTCGGGGACAGCACCTAATGAAAAACTGTTTTTT. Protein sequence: CASSSGTAPNEKLFF.

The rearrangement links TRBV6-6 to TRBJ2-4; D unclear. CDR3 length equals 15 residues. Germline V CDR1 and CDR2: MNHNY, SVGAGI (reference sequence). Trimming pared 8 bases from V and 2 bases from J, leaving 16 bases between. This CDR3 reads CASGYSGETKNIQYF. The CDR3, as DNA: TGTGCCAGCGGATACTCAGGAGAAACCAAAAACATTCAGTACTTC.

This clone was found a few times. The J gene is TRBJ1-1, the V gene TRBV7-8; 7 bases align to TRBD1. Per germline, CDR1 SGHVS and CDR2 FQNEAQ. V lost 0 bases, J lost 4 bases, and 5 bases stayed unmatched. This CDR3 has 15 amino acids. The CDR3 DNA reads TGTGCCAGCAGCTTAGCGGCCAGGGGGGCCACTGAAGCTTTCTTT. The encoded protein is CASSLAARGATEAFF.